This T cell receptor (beta chain) was identified in a study of blood T cell repertoires in COVID-19. Study information: COVID-19 samples collected from the United States, Italy and Spain covered acute and convalescent phases. The cDNA or gDNA used as material had been derived from T cells, B-cell-depleted T cells, or PBMCs.

Authors' processing steps: Reference gene primer amplification in the assay estimated nucleated cell counts. Sequencing was performed with immunoSEQ multiplex PCR; in TCRdb, only in-frame clones are kept and a portion is missing. D and trimming were read from the DNA, whereas the V and J calls and clone size are those reported in that table. This table has around 190,000 clones, approximately 87% appearing once. Material: peripheral blood. This clonotype was sampled from a man aged 70 or older with active or convalescent COVID-19.

CDR3 sequence reads: CASSINIGGNYGYTF. The CDR3 bases are TGTGCCAGTAGTATTAACATTGGAGGGAACTATGGCTACACCTTC. The chain combines TRBV19 with TRBJ1-2; no reliable D call. The CDR3 runs to 15 residues. Looked up from germline, CDR1 is LNHDA and CDR2 is SQIVND (reference sequence). Trimming removed 3 bases from V and 2 bases from J, with 13 bases in between.